These 31 T cell receptor beta chains were all obtained from the same sample, sequenced in a study of blood T cell repertoires in COVID-19. Data came from immunoSEQ multiplex PCR; TCRdb stores just in-frame clones and leaves some out. The data show some 380,000 clones, around 90% seen once. The sample taken for sequencing was PBMCs or T cells enriched from blood (not recorded which). The receptor set was obtained from a woman between 40 and 50 years old with acute COVID-19.

This chain links TRBV11-2 with TRBJ2-7; 9 nucleotides align to TRBD1. This CDR3 is 14 amino acids long. J lost 5 bases, V lost 8 bases, and 10 bases had no gene match. Germline CDR1 SGHAT, CDR2 FQNNGV. DNA for the CDR3: TGTGCCAGCGGCCCGGACAGGGGAGGGGACGAGCAGTACTTC. This sequence encodes CASGPDRGGDEQYF.

J is TRBJ2-3 and V is TRBV6-5; 11 positions match TRBD2. Per germline, CDR1 MNHEY and CDR2 SVGAGI. J was trimmed by 4 bases and V by 5 bases; bases with no gene match: 5. The CDR3 is 15 residues long. The chain's CDR3 is CASSPLTSGADTQYF. Here the CDR3 DNA reads TGTGCCAGCAGTCCCCTGACTAGCGGGGCAGATACGCAGTATTTT.

The V call is TRBV7-9, the J call TRBJ1-1; no reliable D call. V lost 4 bases and J 1 base, leaving 10 bases between the germline ends. Germline V CDR1 and CDR2: SEHNR, FQNEAQ (reference sequence). The CDR3 contains 14 residues. The CDR3 nucleotides are TGTGCCAGCAGCTCCCAAAACACGAACACTGAAGCTTTCTTT. This codes for CASSSQNTNTEAFF.

CDR3 in amino acids: CAKGDRGLVSPLHF. Here the CDR3 DNA reads TGTGCTAAGGGCGACAGGGGTTTGGTTTCACCCCTCCACTTT. This chain links TRBV2 with TRBJ1-6; 8 positions match TRBD1. The CDR3 runs 14 residues. Germline-derived CDR1 and CDR2 are SNHLY and FYNNEI.

The rearrangement joins TRBV19 to TRBJ1-2, with TRBD1 identical over 7 bases. CDR3 length equals 16 residues. After removal of 2 bases from V and 1 base from J, the junction contained 7 bases not matched to a gene. Germline V gene lookup returns CDR1 LNHDA and CDR2 SQIVND (reference sequence). CDR3 in amino acids: CASSIFGTENNYGYTF. In nucleotides, the CDR3 is TGTGCCAGTAGTATATTTGGGACAGAGAATAACTATGGCTACACCTTC.

CDR3 region: CASVGLSYNEQFF. In DNA, the CDR3 is TGTGCCAGCGTTGGACTTTCCTACAATGAGCAGTTCTTC. The rearrangement joins TRBV6-5 to TRBJ2-1, with D possibly being TRBD2 (5 bases). Trimming took 8 bases from V and 1 from J, leaving 9 bases between them. Looked up from germline, CDR1 is MNHEY and CDR2 is SVGAGI. The CDR3 extends over 13 amino acids.

This sequence joins TRBV5-4 and TRBJ2-4; D uncertain. CDR3 length: 15 residues. Germline V CDR1 and CDR2: SGHNT, YYREEE (reference sequence). Trimming took off 5 bases at V and 5 bases at J, with 17 bases between the two ends. The CDR3 spells CASSLRTGSQNIQYF. The CDR3, as DNA: TGTGCCAGCAGTTTGCGAACCGGTAGCCAAAACATTCAGTACTTC. Full variable domain (missing parts from reference TRBV5-4 and TRBJ2-4): ETGVTQSPTHLIKTRGQQVTLRCSSQSGHNTVSWYQQALGQGPQFIFQYYREEENGRGNFPPRFSGLQFPNYSSELNVNALELDDSALYLCASSLRTGSQNIQYFGAGTRLSVL.

This chain connects TRBV2 to TRBJ2-7; 9 bases align to TRBD1. Germline CDR1 SNHLY, CDR2 FYNNEI. The CDR3 runs 15 residues. J gave up 6 bases and V 6 bases, and 12 bases lay outside the gene matches. CDR3 loop: CASSLSGQGSSEQYF. CDR3 sequence (DNA): TGTGCCAGCAGCCTATCGGGACAGGGTAGTTCCGAGCAGTACTTC.

This sequence joins TRBV27 and TRBJ2-7; D might be TRBD1 (6 bases). This CDR3 has 13 residues. V was shortened by 5 bases and J by 5 bases, with 13 bases between the two germline ends. From germline, CDR1 is MNHEY and CDR2 SMNVEV (reference sequence). The CDR3 DNA follows: TGTGCCAGCAGTCTCAGGGGCGTCCACGAGCAGTACTTC. Translation gives CASSLRGVHEQYF.

V gene TRBV9 combines with J gene TRBJ2-5, with 8 positions matching TRBD2. Germline CDR1 reads SGDLS; CDR2 reads YYNGEE. V was clipped by 0 bases and J by 4 bases; unmatched bases: 2. The CDR3 has 14 amino acids. The CDR3 DNA is TGTGCCAGCAGCGTAGGTCGGGGGGGAGAGACCCAGTACTTC. Translation: CASSVGRGGETQYF.

This chain uses TRBV9 with TRBJ2-7; the match to TRBD1 covers 9 bases. CDR3 length: 13 amino acids. Germline trimming cut 2 bases from V and 6 bases from J; bases unmatched to any gene: 3. CDR1 is SGDLS and CDR2 is YYNGEE in the germline V gene. For the CDR3, the DNA is TGTGCCAGCAGCGTGACGACAGGGGGCGAGCAGTACTTC. Protein product: CASSVTTGGEQYF. Based on the CDR3 plus reference TRBV9 and TRBJ2-7, the full variable domain is DSGVTQTPKHLITATGQRVTLRCSPRSGDLSVYWYQQSLDQGLQFLIQYYNGEERAKGNILERFSAQQFPDLHSELNLSSLELGDSALYFCASSVTTGGEQYFGPGTRLTVT.

The chain uses TRBV10-3 and TRBJ1-1; the D gene is possibly TRBD1 (6 bases). V was shortened by 4 bases and J by 4 bases, with 13 bases between the two germline ends. CDR1 ENHRY and CDR2 SYGVKD come from the germline V gene. CDR3 length: 14 residues. The DNA of the CDR3 is TGTGCCATCAGTGGCAACAGGGATGGCACTGAAGCTTTCTTT. Translated, it gives CAISGNRDGTEAFF.

The rearrangement links TRBV18 to TRBJ1-3; TRBD1 might be the D (5 bases). Per the germline V gene, CDR1 is KGHSH and CDR2 is LQKENI. The CDR3 runs to 12 residues. The CDR3 DNA follows: TGTGCTAGCGGCAGTCGGGGGAACACCATATATTTT. It yields the protein CASGSRGNTIYF.

This chain uses TRBV18 with TRBJ1-1; D is undetermined. CDR1 is KGHSH and CDR2 is LQKENI in the germline V gene. The CDR3 is made up of 13 amino acids. Trimming cost V 3 bases and J 4 bases, with 9 bases left between them. DNA of the CDR3: TGTGCCAGCTCACCCGTTCCAGGCACTGAAGCTTTCTTT. This gives the protein CASSPVPGTEAFF. The entire variable domain, with the rest obtained from reference TRBV18 and TRBJ1-1, is as follows: NAGVMQNPRHLVRRRGQEARLRCSPMKGHSHVYWYRQLPEEGLKFMVYLQKENIIDESGMPKERFSAEFPKEGPSILRIQQVVRGDSAAYFCASSPVPGTEAFFGQGTRLTVV.

The CDR3 nucleotides are TGTGCCAGCAGCCGGCGACAGGTCCCTTATGGCTACACCTTC. Translated: CASSRRQVPYGYTF. The chain employs TRBV7-2 and TRBJ1-2; maybe TRBD1 (6 bases). The CDR3 consists of 14 residues. With 5 bases removed from V and 5 bases from J, the gap between germline ends came to 15 bases. The germline gives CDR1 SGHTA, CDR2 FQGNSA. The full variable domain, rest sourced from reference TRBV7-2 and TRBJ1-2, is GAGVSQSPSNKVTEKGKDVELRCDPISGHTALYWYRQSLGQGLEFLIYFQGNSAPDKSGLPSDRFSAERTGGSVSTLTIQRTQQEDSAVYLCASSRRQVPYGYTFGSGTRLTVV.

The CDR3 region is CASSPSTARGAFF. The CDR3 DNA reads TGTGCCAGCAGCCCATCGACAGCGAGGGGGGCTTTCTTT. V is TRBV11-2 and J is TRBJ1-1; weak D call: TRBD1 (6 bases). The V end was cut by 5 bases, the J end by 11 bases, with 18 bases between. The germline V gene has CDR1 SGHAT and CDR2 FQNNGV. CDR3 length: 13 residues. Drawing the rest from reference TRBV11-2 and TRBJ1-1, the complete variable domain is EAGVAQSPRYKIIEKRQSVAFWCNPISGHATLYWYQQILGQGPKLLIQFQNNGVVDDSQLPKDRFSAERLKGVDSTLKIQPAKLEDSAVYLCASSPSTARGAFFGQGTRLTVV.

The chain uses TRBV3-1 (or the pseudogene TRBV3-2) and TRBJ2-7, with 7 bases aligning to TRBD1. Germline CDR1 and CDR2: LGHDT and YNNKEL (reference sequence). There are 17 residues in the CDR3. V lost 1 base, J lost 4 bases, and 13 bases stayed unmatched. In nucleotides, the CDR3 is TGTGCCAGCAGCCAAGGCATGCCAGGGGGAAGACCGTACGAGCAGTACTTC. Protein product: CASSQGMPGGRPYEQYF.

This clone appeared a few times. The chain combines TRBV5-5 with TRBJ2-2, with a tentative D call TRBD1 (5 bases). The CDR3 consists of 16 residues. CDR1 is SGHKS and CDR2 is YYEKEE in the germline V gene (reference sequence). The V end lost 3 bases, the J end lost 1 base, and 13 bases lay between the germline ends. The CDR3 sequence is CASSWPQGKNTGELFF. The CDR3 DNA reads TGTGCCAGCAGCTGGCCTCAGGGAAAGAACACCGGGGAGCTGTTTTTT.

The sample holds one count of this clone. The chain joins TRBV5-1 to TRBJ1-6, with 8 bases lining up with TRBD1. Germline CDR1 and CDR2: SGHRS and YFSETQ. The CDR3 has 15 amino acids. V dropped 3 bases and J dropped 9; count of bases not matched to a gene: 8. The DNA of the CDR3 is TGCGCCAGCAGCTCCGGACAGGGCGAGGGTTCACCCCTCCACTTT. It specifies CASSSGQGEGSPLHF.

CDR3 DNA: TGTGCCAGCAGCTTGATGACAGGGGATAATTCACCCCTCCACTTT. This codes for CASSLMTGDNSPLHF. The genes are TRBV2 and TRBJ1-6, with 8 bases matching TRBD1. V lost 6 bases, J lost 5 bases, and 6 bases stayed unmatched. Per the germline V gene, CDR1 is SNHLY and CDR2 is FYNNEI. The CDR3 covers 15 residues.

The gene calls are TRBV12-3 or TRBV12-4 and TRBJ1-4, with D perhaps matching TRBD1 (6 bases). Trimming removed 0 bases at V and 14 bases at J, with 13 bases between. The CDR3 contains 13 residues. DNA for the CDR3: TGTGCCAGCAGTTTAGCGCTGGCAGGGGTCCTGTTTTTT. Encoded protein: CASSLALAGVLFF.

The chain joins TRBV7-9 to TRBJ1-1, with D tentatively TRBD1 (6 bases). Trimming cost V 5 bases and J 0 bases, with 13 bases left between them. Germline V gives CDR1 SEHNR, CDR2 FQNEAQ (reference sequence). This CDR3 spans 15 amino acids. CDR3: CASSLHRVLNTEAFF. The DNA of the CDR3 is TGTGCCAGCAGCCTCCACAGGGTGCTGAACACTGAAGCTTTCTTT.

The chain couples TRBV5-1 to TRBJ2-3, with 10 bases that match TRBD2. V shed 4 bases and J 4 bases; nucleotides not matched to a gene: 6. From germline, CDR1 is SGHRS and CDR2 YFSETQ. CDR3 length: 15 residues. The CDR3 region has the DNA TGCGCCAGCAGCGCCGCAGCGGGGGGGCCAGATACGCAGTATTTT. This encodes CASSAAAGGPDTQYF. The whole variable domain, remainder taken from reference TRBV5-1 and TRBJ2-3, is KAGVTQTPRYLIKTRGQQVTLSCSPISGHRSVSWYQQTPGQGLQFLFEYFSETQRNKGNFPGRFSGRQFSNSRSEMNVSTLELGDSALYLCASSAAAGGPDTQYFGPGTRLTVL.

This clone occurred a few times. The V gene is TRBV12-5, the J gene TRBJ2-7, with 7 positions matching TRBD2. J was trimmed by 3 bases and V by 2 bases; bases with no gene match: 7. Germline V gives CDR1 LGHNT, CDR2 FRNRAP. The CDR3 has 15 amino acids. The CDR3 sequence: CASGLLAGESYEQYF. In DNA, the CDR3 is TGTGCTAGTGGTTTGTTGGCGGGAGAAAGCTACGAGCAGTACTTC.

V is TRBV4-1 and J is TRBJ2-7; TRBD1 might be the D (5 bases). Germline CDR1 is MGHRA and CDR2 is YSYEKL. V shed 3 bases and J shed 2 bases, with 17 bases lying between them. The CDR3 covers 16 residues. CDR3 nucleotides: TGCGCCAGCAGCCATGTAATCGCCAGGGAACCCTACGAGCAGTACTTC. Its translation: CASSHVIAREPYEQYF.

This clone came up a few times. The chain combines TRBV4-1 with TRBJ2-3, with 10 bases that match TRBD2. Germline V gene lookup returns CDR1 MGHRA and CDR2 YSYEKL. V was pared by 5 bases and J by 5 bases, with 10 bases of the junction left unmatched. The CDR3 contains 16 residues. Here the CDR3 DNA reads TGCGCCAGCAGCAAGACATCTAGCGGGGGCATAGATACGCAGTATTTT. Translating gives CASSKTSSGGIDTQYF.

The chain joins TRBV28 to TRBJ1-2; tentatively, D is TRBD1 (6 bases). Trimming took off 2 bases at V and 1 base at J, with 14 bases between the two ends. Germline values: CDR1 MDHEN, CDR2 SYDVKM. There are 16 residues in the CDR3. The chain's CDR3 is CASSLPRTAINYGYTF. CDR3 DNA: TGTGCCAGCAGTTTACCGCGGACAGCTATTAACTATGGCTACACCTTC.

This sequence joins TRBV3-1 (or the pseudogene TRBV3-2) and TRBJ1-1; D is possibly TRBD1 (5 bases). The V gene's germline CDR1 is LGHDT and CDR2 YNNKEL (reference sequence). This CDR3 is 15 amino acids long. V shed 1 base and J shed 7 bases, with 16 bases lying between them. CDR3 DNA: TGTGCCAGCAGCCAAGTCGGGCAGGGTTCTATTGAAGCTTTCTTT. Residues: CASSQVGQGSIEAFF.

The V call is TRBV12-5, the J call TRBJ1-2; D unclear. CDR3 length equals 16 residues. V lost 0 bases to trimming and J lost 4 bases, with 15 bases between them. Germline V CDR1 and CDR2: LGHNT, FRNRAP. The CDR3 sequence: CASGLVVGDILYGYTF. CDR3 bases: TGTGCTAGTGGTTTGGTAGTAGGCGACATCCTCTATGGCTACACCTTC. The full variable domain, in which reference TRBV12-5 and TRBJ1-2 provide the parts outside the CDR3, is DARVTQTPRHKVTEMGQEVTMRCQPILGHNTVFWYRQTMMQGLELLAYFRNRAPLDDSGMPKDRFSAEMPDATLATLKIQPSEPRDSAVYFCASGLVVGDILYGYTFGSGTRLTVV.

The sample holds a few counts of this clone. CDR3 amino acids: CASSFMETQYF. The CDR3 nucleotides read TGCGCCAGCAGCTTTATGGAGACCCAGTACTTC. The chain recombines TRBV5-1 with TRBJ2-5; D gene uncertain. Per germline, CDR1 SGHRS and CDR2 YFSETQ. CDR3 length: 11 residues. Deletions cut 2 bases from V and 5 bases from J, with 4 bases between. The full variable domain, its missing parts supplied by reference TRBV5-1 and TRBJ2-5, is KAGVTQTPRYLIKTRGQQVTLSCSPISGHRSVSWYQQTPGQGLQFLFEYFSETQRNKGNFPGRFSGRQFSNSRSEMNVSTLELGDSALYLCASSFMETQYFGPGTRLLVL.

This rearrangement joins TRBV15 to TRBJ2-3; the D gene is possibly TRBD1 (6 bases). Per germline, CDR1 LNHNV and CDR2 YYDKDF (reference sequence). Trimming removed 2 bases at V and 1 base at J, with 10 bases between. CDR3 length: 15 amino acids. DNA of the CDR3: TGTGCCACCAGCAGAAGGGACACGCGCACAGATACGCAGTATTTT. It encodes CATSRRDTRTDTQYF.